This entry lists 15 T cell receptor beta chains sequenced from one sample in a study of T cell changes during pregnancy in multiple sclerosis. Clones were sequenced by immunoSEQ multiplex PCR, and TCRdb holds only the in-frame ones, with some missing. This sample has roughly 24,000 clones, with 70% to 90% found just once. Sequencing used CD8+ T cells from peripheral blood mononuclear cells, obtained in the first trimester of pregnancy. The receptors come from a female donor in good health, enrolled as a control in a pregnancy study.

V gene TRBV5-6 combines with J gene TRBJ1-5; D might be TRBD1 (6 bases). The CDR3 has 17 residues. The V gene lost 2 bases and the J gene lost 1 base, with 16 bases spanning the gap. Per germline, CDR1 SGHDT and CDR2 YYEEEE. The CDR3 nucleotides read TGTGCCAGCAGCTTTGGGGGCCCAGGTGGGAGCAATCAGCCCCAGCATTTT. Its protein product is CASSFGGPGGSNQPQHF.

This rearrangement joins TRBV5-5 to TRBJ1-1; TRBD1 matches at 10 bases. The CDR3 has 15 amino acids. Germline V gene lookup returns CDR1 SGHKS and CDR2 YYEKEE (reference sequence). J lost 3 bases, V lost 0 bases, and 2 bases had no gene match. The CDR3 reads CASSLADRGYTEAFF. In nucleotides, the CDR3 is TGTGCCAGCAGCTTGGCGGACAGGGGGTACACTGAAGCTTTCTTT. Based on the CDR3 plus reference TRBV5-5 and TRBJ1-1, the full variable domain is DAGVTQSPTHLIKTRGQQVTLRCSPISGHKSVSWYQQVLGQGPQFIFQYYEKEERGRGNFPDRFSARQFPNYSSELNVNALLLGDSALYLCASSLADRGYTEAFFGQGTRLTVV.

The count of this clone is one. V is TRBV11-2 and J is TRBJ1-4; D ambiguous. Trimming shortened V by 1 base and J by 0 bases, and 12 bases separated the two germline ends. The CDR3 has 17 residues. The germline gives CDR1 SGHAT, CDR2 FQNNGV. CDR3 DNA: TGTGCCAGCAGCTTAGTTACAACCGGGGCAACTAATGAAAAACTGTTTTTT. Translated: CASSLVTTGATNEKLFF.

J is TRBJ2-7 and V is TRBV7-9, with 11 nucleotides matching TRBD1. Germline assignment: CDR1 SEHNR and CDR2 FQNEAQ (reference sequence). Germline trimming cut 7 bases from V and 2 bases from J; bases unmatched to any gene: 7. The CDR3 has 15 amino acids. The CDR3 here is CASTGAGQGAYEQYF. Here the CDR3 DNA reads TGTGCCAGCACCGGGGCGGGACAGGGGGCCTACGAGCAGTACTTC. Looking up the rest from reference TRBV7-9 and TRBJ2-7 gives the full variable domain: DTGVSQNPRHKITKRGQNVTFRCDPISEHNRLYWYRQTLGQGPEFLTYFQNEAQLEKSRLLSDRFSAERPKGSFSTLEIQRTEQGDSAMYLCASTGAGQGAYEQYFGPGTRLTVT.

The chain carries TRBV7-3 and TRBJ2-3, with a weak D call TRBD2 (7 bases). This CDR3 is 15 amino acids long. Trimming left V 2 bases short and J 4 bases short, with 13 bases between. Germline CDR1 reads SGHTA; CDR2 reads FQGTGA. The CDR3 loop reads CASSLGGGGADTQYF. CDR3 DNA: TGTGCCAGCAGCTTAGGGGGGGGCGGGGCAGATACGCAGTATTTT.

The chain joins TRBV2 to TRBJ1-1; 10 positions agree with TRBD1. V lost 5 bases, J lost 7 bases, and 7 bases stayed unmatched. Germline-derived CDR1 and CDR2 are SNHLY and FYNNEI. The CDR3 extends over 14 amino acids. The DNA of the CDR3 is TGTGCCAGCAGTCCCGGGACAGGGGTAGGTGAAGCTTTCTTT. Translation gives CASSPGTGVGEAFF.

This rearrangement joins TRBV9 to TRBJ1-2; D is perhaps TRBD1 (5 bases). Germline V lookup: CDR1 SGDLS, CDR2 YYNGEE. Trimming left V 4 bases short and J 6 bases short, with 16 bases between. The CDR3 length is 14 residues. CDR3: CASSPSGGYDGYTF. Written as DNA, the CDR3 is TGTGCCAGCAGCCCAAGCGGGGGATATGATGGCTACACCTTC.

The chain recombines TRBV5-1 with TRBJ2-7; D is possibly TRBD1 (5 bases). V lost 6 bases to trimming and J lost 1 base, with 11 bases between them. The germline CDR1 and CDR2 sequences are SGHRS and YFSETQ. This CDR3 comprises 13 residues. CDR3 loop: CASTPTESYEQYF. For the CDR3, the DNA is TGCGCCAGCACCCCGACAGAGTCCTACGAGCAGTACTTC.

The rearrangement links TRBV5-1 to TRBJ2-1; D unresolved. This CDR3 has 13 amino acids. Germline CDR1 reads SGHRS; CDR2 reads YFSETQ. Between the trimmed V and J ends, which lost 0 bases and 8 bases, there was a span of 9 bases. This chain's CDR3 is CASSLGLGDEQFF. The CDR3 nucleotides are TGCGCCAGCAGCTTGGGATTGGGCGATGAGCAGTTCTTC.

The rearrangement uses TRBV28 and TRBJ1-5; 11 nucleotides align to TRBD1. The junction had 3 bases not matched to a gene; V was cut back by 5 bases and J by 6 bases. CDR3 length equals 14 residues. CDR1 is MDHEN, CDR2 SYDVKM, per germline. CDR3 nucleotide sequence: TGTGCCAGCAGTGGGACAGGGGGTGGTCAGCCCCAGCATTTT. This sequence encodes CASSGTGGGQPQHF.

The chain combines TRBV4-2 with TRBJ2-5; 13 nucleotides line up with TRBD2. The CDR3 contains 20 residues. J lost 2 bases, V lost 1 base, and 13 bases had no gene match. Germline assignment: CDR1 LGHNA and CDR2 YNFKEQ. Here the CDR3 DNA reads TGTGCCAGCAGCCAAGGACTAGCGGGGGGCTGGAAAGGAGGGCAAGAGACCCAGTACTTC. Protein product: CASSQGLAGGWKGGQETQYF.

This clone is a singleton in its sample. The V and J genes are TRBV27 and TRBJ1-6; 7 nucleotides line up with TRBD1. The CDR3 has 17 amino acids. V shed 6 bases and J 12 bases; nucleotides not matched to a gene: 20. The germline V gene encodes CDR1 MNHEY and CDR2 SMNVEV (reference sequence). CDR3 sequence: CASSFIQGGAKILPLHF. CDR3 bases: TGTGCCAGCAGCTTTATTCAAGGGGGCGCAAAGATTTTACCCCTCCACTTT.

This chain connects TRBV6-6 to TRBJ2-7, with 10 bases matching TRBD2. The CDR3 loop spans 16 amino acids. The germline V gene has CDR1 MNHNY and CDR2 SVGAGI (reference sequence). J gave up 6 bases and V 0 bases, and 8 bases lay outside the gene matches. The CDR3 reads CASSYSFLAGVIEQYF. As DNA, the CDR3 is TGTGCCAGCAGTTACTCGTTCCTAGCGGGGGTGATCGAGCAGTACTTC.

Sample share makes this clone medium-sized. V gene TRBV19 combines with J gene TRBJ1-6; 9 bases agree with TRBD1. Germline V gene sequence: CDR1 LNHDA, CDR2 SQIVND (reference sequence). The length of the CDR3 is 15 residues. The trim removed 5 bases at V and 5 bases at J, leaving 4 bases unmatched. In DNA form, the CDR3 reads TGTGCCAGTAGTTCCCGGGACAGGGATAATTCACCCCTCCACTTT. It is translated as CASSSRDRDNSPLHF.

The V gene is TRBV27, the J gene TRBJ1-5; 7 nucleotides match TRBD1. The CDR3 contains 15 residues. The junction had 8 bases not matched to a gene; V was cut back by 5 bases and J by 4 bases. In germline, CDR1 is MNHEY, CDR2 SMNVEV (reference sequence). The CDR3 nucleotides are TGTGCCAGCAGTCTCTACAGGGGCGATAATCAGCCCCAGCATTTT. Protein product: CASSLYRGDNQPQHF.